This T cell receptor beta chain was found in a study of cytomegalovirus exposure and HLA in healthy donors. Findings and limits, study-wide: Donors were assumed by presence/absence analyses to have roughly uniform sequencing depth. Using the classifier, cytomegalovirus status was reportedly diagnosed with high specificity and sensitivity. When a later analysis was performed, an Asian-associated ancestry cluster reportedly had fewer N-insertions than the approximately 700-donor mean.

To note about this clone: Its antigen remains unidentified.

60 Vbeta and 13 Jbeta primers were used in PCR. Authors' data handling: A later analysis counted approximately 80 million unique TCR beta chains, some 11 million shared. Assay used: immunoSEQ multiplex PCR; TCRdb lists only in-frame clones, some missing. V, J and clone size are taken as reported in that table, and D and trimming were inferred from the DNA itself. The sample has 100,000 to 150,000 clones, and its top ten clones hold about 3.5%. This clonotype originated in a man aged 18 to 29 in good health and CMV-seronegative. The specimen sequenced was PBMCs.

Here the CDR3 DNA reads TGTGCCAGCAGCGCATGGGGGGGGAACACTGAAGCTTTCTTT. Its protein product is CASSAWGGNTEAFF. This chain links TRBV9 with TRBJ1-1, with D tentatively TRBD1 (5 bases). Germline lookup yields CDR1 SGDLS and CDR2 YYNGEE. V dropped 3 bases and J dropped 1 base, with 10 bases sitting between them. This CDR3 spans 14 amino acids.